This is a list of T cell receptor beta chains from one sample in a study of blood T cells in healthy people across ages. A single record per CDR3 protein comes from TCRdb applying MiXCR to the 5' RACE reads. The sample records roughly 2 million distinct CDR3 sequences, around 50% being singletons. Sequenced: blood. Receptor source: a woman aged 40 to 50 in good health. Both conserved end residues are part of each CDR3. Each record gives: V gene, clone size, CDR3 length, D gene, J gene, CDR3 DNA, CDR3 protein. D genes are given only for firm matches. Expanded clones are given a class, and other clones once, few, many or no size at all.

TRBV4-1	NA	12	NA	TRBJ2-7	TGCGCCAGCAGCCACCCTGGGTACGAGCAGTACTTC	CASSHPGYEQYF
TRBV4-3	NA	15	NA	TRBJ2-5	TGCGCCAGCAGCCAAGGGTTTATTGGGGCGGAGACCCAGTACTTC	CASSQGFIGAETQYF
TRBV14	few	15	TRBD1	TRBJ2-4	TGTGCCAGCAGCCAACGACAGGGGCGGGGAAACATTCAGTACTTC	CASSQRQGRGNIQYF
TRBV20-1	NA	17	TRBD2	TRBJ2-1	TGCAGTGCCGTAACTAGCGGGGGGCGAAACTCCTACAATGAGCAGTTCTTC	CSAVTSGGRNSYNEQFF
TRBV4-1	NA	17	TRBD2	TRBJ2-1	TGCGCCAGCAGCCAAGAAGTAGGCGGGGGGGCGAGGAATGAGCAGTTCTTC	CASSQEVGGGARNEQFF
TRBV5-1	NA	14	TRBD1	TRBJ2-1	TGCGCCAGCAGCGCCTACAGGGGGCCCAATGAGCAGTTCTTC	CASSAYRGPNEQFF
TRBV7-8	few	15	NA	TRBJ2-5	TGTGCCAGCAGCTTAGAGATAGGGATACAAGAGACCCAGTACTTC	CASSLEIGIQETQYF
TRBV12-3/TRBV12-4	NA	14	TRBD1	TRBJ2-4	TGTGCCAGCAGTTTAAAGGGACAGGGTGACATTCAGTACTTC	CASSLKGQGDIQYF
TRBV21-1	NA	17	NA	TRBJ2-3	TGTGCCAGCACCCTGGATGGCCCCCTATGGTTTACAGATACGCAGTATTTT	CASTLDGPLWFTDTQYF
TRBV9	NA	20	TRBD2	TRBJ2-1	TGTGCCAGCAGCCCTCGAGGCGTAGCGGGGGGCCAAGGGTCCTACAATGAGCAGTTCTTC	CASSPRGVAGGQGSYNEQFF
TRBV6-4	NA	14	NA	TRBJ2-3	TGTGCCAGCAGTGACTCGGGAGCCACAGATGCGCAGTATTTT	CASSDSGATDAQYF
TRBV21-1	NA	13	NA	TRBJ2-7	TGTGCCAGCAGCAAAGTCGAAGGGGACGAGCAGTACTTC	CASSKVEGDEQYF
TRBV2	NA	15	NA	TRBJ1-2	TGTGCCAGCAGTGTTGGACAGATACTTAACTATGGCTACACCTTC	CASSVGQILNYGYTF
TRBV6-5	NA	19	NA	TRBJ2-5	TGTGCCAGCAGTTACTCAAGGGGGGGCCTCGGTGTTCGGCAAGAGACCCAGTACTTC	CASSYSRGGLGVRQETQYF
TRBV18	few	16	NA	TRBJ2-5	TGTGCCAGCTCACCCATATCCCGGGGGAAACAAGAGACCCAGTACTTC	CASSPISRGKQETQYF
TRBV24-1	NA	18	NA	TRBJ1-2	TGTGCCACCAGTGAAGCGGGCAGGACACAGACCGCCAACTATGGCTACACCTTC	CATSEAGRTQTANYGYTF
TRBV15	few	14	TRBD1	TRBJ2-4	TGTGCCACCAGCGGAAGACAGGGTCCCTTAGAGCAGTACTTC	CATSGRQGPLEQYF
TRBV24-1	many	16	NA	TRBJ2-1	TGTGCCACCAGTGATTTGAGCGCCTCGTCCTACAATGAGCAGTTCTTC	CATSDLSASSYNEQFF
TRBV6-6	NA	14	NA	TRBJ1-5	TGTGCCAGCAGTTACCCAGGGGAGGCTCAGCCCCAGCATTTT	CASSYPGEAQPQHF
TRBV28	NA	14	NA	TRBJ2-5	TGTGCCAGCAGTACAGGCAGGGTCATGGAGACCCAGTACTTC	CASSTGRVMETQYF